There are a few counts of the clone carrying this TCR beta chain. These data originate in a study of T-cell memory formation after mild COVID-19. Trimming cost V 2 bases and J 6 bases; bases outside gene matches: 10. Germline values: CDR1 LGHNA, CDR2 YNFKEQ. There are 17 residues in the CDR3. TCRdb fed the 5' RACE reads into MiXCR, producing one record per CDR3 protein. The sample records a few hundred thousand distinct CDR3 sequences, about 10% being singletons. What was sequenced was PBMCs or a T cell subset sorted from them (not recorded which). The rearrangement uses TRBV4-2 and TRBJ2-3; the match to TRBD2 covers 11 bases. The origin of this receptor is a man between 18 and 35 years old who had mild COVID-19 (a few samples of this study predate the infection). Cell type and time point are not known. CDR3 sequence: CASSQFGLAGGEDTQYF. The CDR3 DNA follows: TGTGCCAGCAGCCAATTCGGGCTAGCGGGGGGAGAGGATACGCAGTATTTT.